These T cell receptor beta chains were read from a single sample in a study of neoadjuvant anti-PD-1 for oral cavity cancer. Here immunoSEQ multiplex PCR was the method, and the copy in TCRdb shows in-frame clones only, minus some. The sample includes over 11,000 clones, around two thirds of them seen just once. The source was PBMCs, collected before nivolumab (anti-PD-1) treatment. All receptors derive from a person between 40 and 85 years old with oral cavity squamous cell carcinoma. The CDR3 runs from the conserved cysteine through the conserved F or W. The D gene is left open where the match is weak. Rows give clone size only sometimes, using once, few, many, or a class for an expanded clone.

D	J	V	size	DNA	CDR3
.	TRBJ2-3	TRBV7-8	.	TGTGCCAGCAGCTTAAAGGGGTTTAGCACAGATACGCAGTATTTT	CASSLKGFSTDTQYF
.	TRBJ1-1	TRBV9	.	TGTGCCAGCAGCGTATCTAGACAGAACACTGAAGCTTTCTTT	CASSVSRQNTEAFF
.	TRBJ1-2	TRBV10-2	.	TGCGCCACCCACAGGGAGGGAAGCTACACCTTC	CATHREGSYTF
TRBD2	TRBJ2-1	TRBV27	.	TGTGCCAGCAGTTTGGCTAGCGGGAGGGCAACGATAGCTGAGCAGTTCTTC	CASSLASGRATIAEQFF
.	TRBJ2-3	TRBV5-4	.	TGTGCCAGCAGCCTCCGGACTCAGAGCACAGATACGCAGTATTTT	CASSLRTQSTDTQYF
TRBD1	TRBJ1-6	TRBV7-6	.	TGTGCCAGCAGCTCGGGACAGGGGAATCTATCACCCCTCCACTTT	CASSSGQGNLSPLHF
TRBD2	TRBJ2-2	TRBV7-8	.	TGTGCCAGCAGCCGCGGGAACGGGGGGGCGAACACCGGGGAGCTGTTTTTT	CASSRGNGGANTGELFF
TRBD2	TRBJ2-5	TRBV7-2	.	TGTGCCAGCAGTAGCGGGGGGGCCGGGGAGACCCAGTACTTC	CASSSGGAGETQYF
.	TRBJ2-7	TRBV7-2	.	TGTGCCAGCAGCTTAGGGGCGTCCTCCTACGAGCAGTACTTC	CASSLGASSYEQYF
TRBD2	TRBJ2-1	TRBV2	.	TGTGCCAGCAGTGATGGCGGGGGGGCCTTTAATGAGCAGTTCTTC	CASSDGGGAFNEQFF
TRBD1	TRBJ1-1	TRBV29-1	.	TGCAGCGTCCAGGGGGCTTACACTGAAGCTTTCTTT	CSVQGAYTEAFF
.	TRBJ1-1	TRBV5-1	.	TGCGCCAGCAGCTTGAACGGGGGTAAGGGGTCGAACACTGAAGCTTTCTTT	CASSLNGGKGSNTEAFF
TRBD1	TRBJ1-6	TRBV5-1	.	TGCGCCAGCAGCTCCAGAGACAGGGGTGAAAATAATTCACCCCTCCACTTT	CASSSRDRGENNSPLHF
.	TRBJ1-2	TRBV28	few	TGTGCCAGCAGTTTCCTGTGGGGTGGCTACACCTTC	CASSFLWGGYTF
TRBD2	TRBJ2-1	TRBV15	.	TGTGCCACCAGAGGACTAGCGGGGGGCAACTCCTACAATGAGCAGTTCTTC	CATRGLAGGNSYNEQFF
.	TRBJ2-1	TRBV19	.	TGTGCCAGCATCAACAGGAAAGGGGGCAATGAGCAGTTCTTC	CASINRKGGNEQFF
.	TRBJ1-5	TRBV7-2	few	TGTGCCAGCAGCTTAGAGGGGGATCAGCCCCAGCATTTT	CASSLEGDQPQHF
.	TRBJ2-1	TRBV5-1	.	TGCGCCAGCAGACTAGTAAACAATGAGCAGTTCTTC	CASRLVNNEQFF